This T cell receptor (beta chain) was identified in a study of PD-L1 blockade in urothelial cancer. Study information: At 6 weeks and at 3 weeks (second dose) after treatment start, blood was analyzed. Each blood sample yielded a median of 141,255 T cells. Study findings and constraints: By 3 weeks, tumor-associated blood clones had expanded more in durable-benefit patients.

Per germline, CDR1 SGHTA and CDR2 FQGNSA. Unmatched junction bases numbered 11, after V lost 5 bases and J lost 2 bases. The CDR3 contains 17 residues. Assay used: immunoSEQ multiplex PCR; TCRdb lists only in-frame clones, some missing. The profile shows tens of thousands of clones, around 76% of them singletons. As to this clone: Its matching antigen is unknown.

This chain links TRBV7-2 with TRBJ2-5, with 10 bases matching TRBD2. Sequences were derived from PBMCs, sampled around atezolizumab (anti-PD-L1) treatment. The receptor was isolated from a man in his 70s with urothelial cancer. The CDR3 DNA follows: TGTGCCAGCAGCCCGAGTGCTAGCGGGAGCGCTCAAGAGACCCAGTACTTC. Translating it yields CASSPSASGSAQETQYF.